This paragraph covers one T cell receptor (beta chain) sequence. One end of the junction fails to match germline, which may point to a read error. The sample comes from a study of cytomegalovirus exposure and HLA in healthy donors. The primer mix had 60 Vbeta and 13 Jbeta primers. Measured with immunoSEQ multiplex PCR; TCRdb has only the in-frame clones, and not every one. Of roughly 200,000 clones listed, approximately 84% were seen once; the top ten hold about 0.58%. The V gene's germline CDR1 is MGHDK and CDR2 SYGVNS. The CDR3 is 15 residues long. The chain carries TRBV25-1 and TRBJ2-5; 10 nucleotides align to TRBD2. Sequenced: PBMCs. This receptor was obtained from a woman aged 35 to 49 in good health and CMV-seronegative. The CDR3 is CASSVGAGGQGTQYF. In DNA, the CDR3 is TGTGCCAGCAGTGTCGGAGCGGGGGGGCAAGGGACCCAGTACTTC.